This TCR beta chain was observed in a study of T-cell memory formation after mild COVID-19. Overall study context: The study found TCR clusters largely donor specific.

Germline-derived CDR1 and CDR2 are SEHNR and FQNEAQ (reference sequence). Unmatched junction bases numbered 10, after V lost 5 bases and J lost 7 bases. The CDR3 length is 15 residues. 5'RACE with constant-segment primers yielded barcoded, UMI-tagged TCR alpha and TCR beta cDNA libraries. TCRdb re-called the 5' RACE reads through MiXCR, storing one row per CDR3 protein. This repertoire shows 300,000 to 400,000 distinct CDR3 sequences, 28% found once; its top ten account for roughly 14%. The source material was PBMCs or a T cell subset sorted from them (not recorded which). The origin of this receptor is an adult woman who had mild COVID-19 (a few samples of this study predate the infection). Cell type and time point are not known. V gene TRBV7-9 combines with J gene TRBJ2-1; 8 positions agree with TRBD2. DNA of the CDR3: TGTGCCAGCAGCGGGCGGACTAGCAGAAGGAATGAGCAGTTCTTC. This gives the protein CASSGRTSRRNEQFF.